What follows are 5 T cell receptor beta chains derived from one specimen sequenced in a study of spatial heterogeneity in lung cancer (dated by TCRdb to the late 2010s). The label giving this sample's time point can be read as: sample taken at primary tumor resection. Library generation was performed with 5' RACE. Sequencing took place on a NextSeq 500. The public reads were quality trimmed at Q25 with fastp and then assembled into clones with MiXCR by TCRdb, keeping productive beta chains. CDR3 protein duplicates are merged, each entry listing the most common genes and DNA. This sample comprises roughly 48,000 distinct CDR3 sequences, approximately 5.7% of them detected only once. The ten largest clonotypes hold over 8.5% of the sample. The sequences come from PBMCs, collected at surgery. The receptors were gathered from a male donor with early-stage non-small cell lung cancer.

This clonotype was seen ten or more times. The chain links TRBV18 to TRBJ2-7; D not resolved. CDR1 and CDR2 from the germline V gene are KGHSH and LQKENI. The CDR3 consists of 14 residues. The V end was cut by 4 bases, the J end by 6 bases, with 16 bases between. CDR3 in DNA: TGTGCCAGCTCACTATCGGCCAAGGACGGCGAGCAGTACTTC. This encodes CASSLSAKDGEQYF.

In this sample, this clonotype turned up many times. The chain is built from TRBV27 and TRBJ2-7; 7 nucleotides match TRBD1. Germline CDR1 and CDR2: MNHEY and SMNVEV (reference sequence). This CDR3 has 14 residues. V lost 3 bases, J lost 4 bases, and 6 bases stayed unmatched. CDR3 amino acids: CASSFRDRRYEQYF. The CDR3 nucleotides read TGTGCCAGCAGTTTTAGGGACAGAAGATACGAGCAGTACTTC.

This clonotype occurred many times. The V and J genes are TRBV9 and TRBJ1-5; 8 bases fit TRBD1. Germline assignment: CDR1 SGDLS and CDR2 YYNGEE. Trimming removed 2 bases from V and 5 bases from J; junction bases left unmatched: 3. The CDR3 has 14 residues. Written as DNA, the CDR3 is TGTGCCAGCAGCGTGGGACAGGAGGATCAGCCCCAGCATTTT. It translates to CASSVGQEDQPQHF.

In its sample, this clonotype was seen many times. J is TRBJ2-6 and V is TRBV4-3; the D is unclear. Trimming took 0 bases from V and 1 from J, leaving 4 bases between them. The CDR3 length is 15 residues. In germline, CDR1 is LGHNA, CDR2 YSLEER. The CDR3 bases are TGCGCCAGCAGCCAAGAGGGTTCTGGGGCCAACGTCCTGACTTTC. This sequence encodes CASSQEGSGANVLTF.

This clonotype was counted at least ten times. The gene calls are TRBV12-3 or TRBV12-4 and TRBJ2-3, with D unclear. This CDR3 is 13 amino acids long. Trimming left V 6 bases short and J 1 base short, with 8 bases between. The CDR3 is CASSHPGTDTQYF. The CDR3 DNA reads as TGTGCCAGCAGCCACCCCGGCACAGATACGCAGTATTTT.